The 22 T cell receptor beta chains given below trace back to one sample, sequenced in a study of blood T cells in healthy people across ages. A sample-barcoded 5' primer and a J-beta primer mix were used in a second PCR of about 7 to 11 cycles. TCRdb re-derived calls from the 5' RACE reads in MiXCR, one entry per CDR3 protein. In the table there are over a million distinct CDR3 sequences, approximately 59% of which are singletons. The sample was blood. The source of these receptors is a man aged 18 to 29 in good health.

The J gene is TRBJ1-6, the V gene TRBV4-2; D is unclear. Trimming cost V 0 bases and J 2 bases, with 8 bases left between them. There are 16 residues in the CDR3. Per the germline V gene, CDR1 is LGHNA and CDR2 is YNFKEQ. CDR3 in DNA: TGTGCCAGCAGCCAAGAGGAGGTCACCTATAATTCACCCCTCCACTTT. This gives the protein CASSQEEVTYNSPLHF.

This chain connects TRBV27 to TRBJ1-1, with D uncertain. Trimming pared 0 bases from V and 8 bases from J, leaving 16 bases between. Germline CDR1 MNHEY, CDR2 SMNVEV (reference sequence). This CDR3 contains 15 residues. The CDR3 nucleotides read TGTGCCAGCAGTTTATCGATGGCAGCTCCCTCCGAAGCTTTCTTT. This sequence encodes CASSLSMAAPSEAFF.

The chain has TRBV20-1 and TRBJ2-1; 8 bases align to TRBD2. CDR1 and CDR2 from the germline V gene are DFQATT and SNEGSKA (reference sequence). V lost 5 bases to trimming and J lost 4 bases; unmatched junction nucleotides: 7. The CDR3 runs 14 residues. Here the CDR3 DNA reads TGCAGTGCTCGTACCCGGGAGGGATACAATGAGCAGTTCTTC. Translated, it gives CSARTREGYNEQFF.

V gene TRBV11-2 combines with J gene TRBJ2-7, with TRBD2 identical over 12 bases. Per germline, CDR1 SGHAT and CDR2 FQNNGV. V dropped 4 bases and J dropped 5; count of bases not matched to a gene: 9. The CDR3 consists of 16 residues. Written as DNA, the CDR3 is TGTGCCAGCAGCTATACCCGGACTAGCGGGACCGACGAGCAGTACTTC. Translation: CASSYTRTSGTDEQYF.

This chain links TRBV5-1 with TRBJ2-6; D is tentatively TRBD1 or TRBD2 (5 bases each). V gave up 3 bases and J gave up 0 bases, with 7 bases separating them. The CDR3 is made up of 15 amino acids. CDR1 is SGHRS, CDR2 YFSETQ, per germline. The CDR3 protein is CASSWGRSGANVLTF. CDR3 in DNA: TGCGCCAGCAGCTGGGGACGCTCTGGGGCCAACGTCCTGACTTTC.

The CDR3 is CASSALAGNTDTQYF. CDR3 in DNA: TGCGCCAGCAGCGCCCTAGCGGGAAATACAGATACGCAGTATTTT. The chain is built from TRBV5-1 and TRBJ2-3, with 9 bases fitting TRBD2. Germline V gives CDR1 SGHRS, CDR2 YFSETQ. The junction had 6 bases not matched to a gene; V was cut back by 4 bases and J by 3 bases. CDR3 length: 15 amino acids.

The rearrangement links TRBV7-9 to TRBJ1-1; possible D gene TRBD1, 6 bases. Germline V gives CDR1 SEHNR, CDR2 FQNEAQ (reference sequence). There are 13 residues in the CDR3. The V end was cut by 11 bases, the J end by 1 base, with 14 bases between. This CDR3 is CAWGTGANTEAFF. The CDR3 DNA is TGTGCCTGGGGGACGGGGGCGAACACTGAAGCTTTCTTT.

CDR3 loop: CASHPGGSYNSPLHF. In DNA, the CDR3 is TGTGCCAGCCACCCGGGTGGCTCCTATAATTCACCCCTCCACTTT. The V and J genes are TRBV12-3 or TRBV12-4 and TRBJ1-6; no clear D gene. The CDR3 covers 15 residues. Trimming stripped 8 bases from V and 0 bases from J, with 11 bases between.

This clonotype was seen more than once but under ten times. This chain joins TRBV27 and TRBJ1-5, with D unclear. The CDR3 covers 15 residues. The germline gives CDR1 MNHEY, CDR2 SMNVEV (reference sequence). V lost 1 base to trimming and J lost 2 bases, with 9 bases between them. The CDR3 here is CASSLWGSGNQPQHF. The CDR3 region has the DNA TGTGCCAGCAGTTTATGGGGTTCGGGCAATCAGCCCCAGCATTTT.

The V and J genes are TRBV4-2 and TRBJ2-7; tentative D call: TRBD1 (6 bases). V shed 6 bases and J shed 2 bases, with 17 bases lying between them. The CDR3 is made up of 15 amino acids. From germline, CDR1 is LGHNA and CDR2 YNFKEQ. The CDR3 protein is CASSPGLGATYEQYF. As DNA, the CDR3 is TGTGCCAGCAGTCCCGGATTGGGGGCCACCTACGAGCAGTACTTC.

The chain uses TRBV20-1 and TRBJ1-4, with D uncertain. Germline CDR1 DFQATT, CDR2 SNEGSKA (reference sequence). Trimming shortened V by 6 bases and J by 5 bases, and 22 bases separated the two germline ends. The CDR3 length is 16 residues. The CDR3 protein is CSALKIRTDLNEKLFF. The DNA for the CDR3 is TGCAGTGCCTTAAAAATTAGGACGGACCTAAATGAAAAACTGTTTTTT.

This chain joins TRBV15 and TRBJ2-7, with a possible D match to TRBD2 (6 bases). Germline V gene data show CDR1 as LNHNV and CDR2 as YYDKDF (reference sequence). The CDR3 totals 16 residues. The V gene lost 0 bases and the J gene lost 3 bases, with 15 bases spanning the gap. The DNA for the CDR3 is TGTGCCACCAGCAGAGATCTTGTTGGGGGGATCTACGAGCAGTACTTC. It codes for CATSRDLVGGIYEQYF.

This chain connects TRBV7-2 to TRBJ2-5, with 8 positions matching TRBD2. The CDR3 is 15 amino acids. After removal of 4 bases from V and 4 bases from J, the junction contained 8 bases not matched to a gene. Germline V CDR1 and CDR2: SGHTA, FQGNSA. CDR3 residues: CASSSGHGRGETQYF. DNA of the CDR3: TGTGCCAGCAGCTCGGGACACGGGAGGGGAGAGACCCAGTACTTC.

The chain is built from TRBV20-1 and TRBJ2-7; TRBD1 agrees at 7 bases. The germline gives CDR1 DFQATT, CDR2 SNEGSKA (reference sequence). V was clipped by 6 bases and J by 4 bases; unmatched bases: 12. The CDR3 has 14 residues. The CDR3, as DNA: TGCAGTGCCACCGACAGGGCTCTGAAATACGAGCAGTACTTC. Its protein product is CSATDRALKYEQYF.

The gene calls are TRBV7-9 and TRBJ1-1; D is possibly TRBD1 (6 bases). Deletions cut 4 bases from V and 8 bases from J, with 17 bases between. The length of the CDR3 is 14 residues. CDR1 and CDR2 from the germline V gene are SEHNR and FQNEAQ (reference sequence). The CDR3 nucleotides read TGTGCCAGCAGCTCGTCACAGGGTACAGAGGAAGCTTTCTTT. Translating gives CASSSSQGTEEAFF.

This clonotype was picked up a small number of times. The chain links TRBV7-2 to TRBJ2-3; D is possibly TRBD1 or TRBD2 (5 bases each). V was trimmed by 5 bases and J by 10 bases, leaving 13 bases between them. The CDR3 runs to 12 residues. The germline V gene has CDR1 SGHTA and CDR2 FQGNSA. CDR3 protein: CASSTPGRAQYF. The CDR3 bases are TGTGCCAGCAGCACCCCGGGACGAGCGCAGTATTTT. The variable domain in full, with the rest retrieved from reference TRBV7-2 and TRBJ2-3, is GAGVSQSPSNKVTEKGKDVELRCDPISGHTALYWYRQSLGQGLEFLIYFQGNSAPDKSGLPSDRFSAERTGGSVSTLTIQRTQQEDSAVYLCASSTPGRAQYFGPGTRLTVL.

V usage is TRBV14 and J usage is TRBJ2-4; tentatively, D is TRBD1 (6 bases). With the DNA end fitting TRBJ2-7 better, the J assignment may be wrong. The CDR3 consists of 16 residues. In germline, CDR1 is SGHDN, CDR2 FVKESK. This CDR3 is CASSQANRVTPYEQYF. CDR3 DNA sequence: TGTGCCAGCAGCCAAGCTAACAGGGTAACGCCATACGAGCAGTACTTC.

J is TRBJ2-5 and V is TRBV5-6, with D possibly TRBD1 on 5 matching bases. V was shortened by 0 bases and J by 11 bases, with 20 bases between the two germline ends. The CDR3 spans 15 residues. Germline loops: CDR1 SGHDT, CDR2 YYEEEE. The CDR3 reads CASSLVLLGADEQYF. DNA for the CDR3: TGTGCCAGCAGCTTGGTGTTGCTAGGGGCTGATGAGCAGTACTTC.

Concerning this clonotype: The junction and the germline gene differ at one end; a read error may be behind it. V and J are TRBV29-1 and TRBJ2-7; TRBD2 matches 11 bases. CDR1 SQVTM and CDR2 ANQGSEA come from the germline V gene. This CDR3 is built from 14 residues. In DNA, the CDR3 is TGCAGCGTTGTAGGGACTAGCGGTACCTACGAGCAGAACTTC. This gives the protein CSVVGTSGTYEQNF.

V usage is TRBV24-1 and J usage is TRBJ1-2; no clear D gene. Germline-derived CDR1 and CDR2 are KGHDR and SFDVKD. This CDR3 region has 16 residues. Trimming took 2 bases from V and 4 from J, leaving 16 bases between them. The CDR3 reads CATSDSPAQAGYGYTF. CDR3 coding DNA: TGTGCCACCAGTGATTCCCCGGCTCAGGCGGGCTATGGCTACACCTTC.

J is TRBJ2-3 and V is TRBV6-2 or TRBV6-3; TRBD1 matches at 10 bases. Trimming cost V 10 bases and J 6 bases; bases outside gene matches: 10. Germline V gene data show CDR1 as MNHEY and CDR2 as SVGEGT. CDR3 length: 14 amino acids. CDR3 region: CAIKPGQGSDTQYF. CDR3 nucleotides: TGTGCCATCAAGCCGGGACAGGGGTCGGATACGCAGTATTTT.

The CDR3, as DNA: TGCAGTGCTAGAGATTTGGCCACAGATACGCAGTATTTT. It is translated as CSARDLATDTQYF. This chain links TRBV20-1 with TRBJ2-3; D uncertain. The CDR3 has 13 amino acids. Trimming shortened V by 0 bases and J by 2 bases, and 6 bases separated the two germline ends. CDR1 is DFQATT and CDR2 is SNEGSKA in the germline V gene (reference sequence).